In its sample, the clone carrying this TCR beta chain ranks as medium-sized. This specimen belongs to a study of HIV-infected patients and healthy controls. Reverse transcription used roughly 450 ng RNA and constant-region primers for alpha and beta. Using multiplexing indices, alpha and beta chain libraries were generated apart by chain-specific third strand synthesis. TCRdb recomputed calls from the 5' RACE reads with MiXCR, one row per CDR3 protein. The data show 18,000 or so distinct CDR3 sequences, roughly 9% seen once. This CDR3 has 12 amino acids. V was clipped by 7 bases and J by 0 bases, with 5 bases between them. The germline CDR1 and CDR2 sequences are SGHAT and FQNNGV. The repertoire came from unfractionated whole blood and reflected all unsorted peripheral T cells.

V gene TRBV11-2 combines with J gene TRBJ2-3; no firm D call. The sequence was collected from an adult in good health. Sequenced: blood. The CDR3 DNA follows: TGTGCCAGCACCCCAAGCACAGATACGCAGTATTTT. It yields the protein CASTPSTDTQYF.